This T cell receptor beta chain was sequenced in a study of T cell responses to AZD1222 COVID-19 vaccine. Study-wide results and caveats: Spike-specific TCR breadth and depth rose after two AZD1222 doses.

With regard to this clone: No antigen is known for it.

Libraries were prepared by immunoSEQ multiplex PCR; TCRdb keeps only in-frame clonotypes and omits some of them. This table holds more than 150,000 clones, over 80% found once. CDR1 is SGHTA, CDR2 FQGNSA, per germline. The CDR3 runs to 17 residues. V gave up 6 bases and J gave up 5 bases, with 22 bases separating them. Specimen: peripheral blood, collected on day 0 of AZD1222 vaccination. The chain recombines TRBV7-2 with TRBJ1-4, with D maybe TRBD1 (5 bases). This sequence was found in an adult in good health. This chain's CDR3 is CASSFKRGGRANEKLFF. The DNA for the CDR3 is TGTGCCAGCAGTTTCAAAAGAGGCGGCAGGGCCAATGAAAAACTGTTTTTT.